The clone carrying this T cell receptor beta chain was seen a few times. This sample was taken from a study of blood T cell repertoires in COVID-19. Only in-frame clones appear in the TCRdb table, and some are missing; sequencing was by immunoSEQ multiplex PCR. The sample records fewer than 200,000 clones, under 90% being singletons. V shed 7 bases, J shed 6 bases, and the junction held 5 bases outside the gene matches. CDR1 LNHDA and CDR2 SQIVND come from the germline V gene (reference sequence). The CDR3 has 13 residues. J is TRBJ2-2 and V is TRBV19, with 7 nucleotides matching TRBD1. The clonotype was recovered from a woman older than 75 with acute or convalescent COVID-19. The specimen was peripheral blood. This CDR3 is CASTSGGAGELFF. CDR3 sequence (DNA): TGTGCCAGTACGTCAGGGGGAGCCGGGGAGCTGTTTTTT.